The 27 T cell receptor beta chains reported below all come from one sample, sequenced in a study of beta chain features in type 1 diabetes. As every portion of the isolated RNA was reverse transcribed, the sequencing read expressed TCRB transcripts. The repertoire was sequenced with immunoSEQ multiplex PCR; TCRdb's copy has only in-frame clones and lacks some. This table has under 950,000 clones, about 17% appearing once. Sequenced input: naive CD4+ T cells from blood. The source of these receptors is a woman between 18 and 29 years old in good health.

This clone was observed a single time. This chain uses TRBV10-3 with TRBJ2-1, with 11 bases lining up with TRBD1. This CDR3 spans 15 amino acids. CDR1 ENHRY and CDR2 SYGVKD come from the germline V gene. The ends lost 5 bases at V and 6 bases at J; junction bases unmatched: 6. In DNA form, the CDR3 reads TGTGCCATCAGTAACGGACAGGGGGCGTTCAATGAGCAGTTCTTC. Translating gives CAISNGQGAFNEQFF.

The genes are TRBV10-3 and TRBJ1-2; D unresolved. The CDR3 runs to 13 residues. V lost 6 bases, J lost 8 bases, and 16 bases lay in between. Germline V CDR1 and CDR2: ENHRY, SYGVKD. CDR3 coding DNA: TGTGCCATCAGAATCCAGGAGTTCGCGGGCTACACCTTC. This codes for CAIRIQEFAGYTF.

Here the CDR3 reads CSAAPGSYF. In DNA form, the CDR3 reads TGCAGTGCTGCCCCCGGTTCGTACTTC. The V and J genes are TRBV20-1 and TRBJ2-7, with D unresolved. The CDR3 spans 9 residues. Germline assignment: CDR1 DFQATT and CDR2 SNEGSKA (reference sequence). The ends were cut back, 5 bases at V and 12 bases at J, with 11 bases in the middle.

This clone has just a few counts. V and J are TRBV27 and TRBJ2-1; 7 nucleotides agree with TRBD2. J was trimmed by 4 bases and V by 5 bases; bases with no gene match: 8. Germline lookup yields CDR1 MNHEY and CDR2 SMNVEV (reference sequence). The CDR3 has 15 amino acids. The CDR3 nucleotides are TGTGCCAGCAGTCCTACGGGACTAACATACAATGAGCAGTTCTTC. Its protein product is CASSPTGLTYNEQFF.

This clone was counted only a few times. V is TRBV28 and J is TRBJ2-1, with 8 bases fitting TRBD2. The V gene's germline CDR1 is MDHEN and CDR2 SYDVKM. The J segment lost 15 bases and the V segment lost 6 bases, leaving 10 bases of the junction unmatched. The length of the CDR3 is 12 residues. The CDR3 DNA is TGTGCCAGCAGCTCACAGCGGGAGAGGCGGTTCTTC. It yields the protein CASSSQRERRFF.

The chain links TRBV5-6 to TRBJ1-4; TRBD1 agrees at 9 bases. J was trimmed by 8 bases and V by 5 bases; bases with no gene match: 10. Germline-derived CDR1 and CDR2 are SGHDT and YYEEEE. The CDR3 extends over 15 amino acids. DNA for the CDR3: TGTGCCAGCAGACATTCCGGGACAGGGATGGAAAAACTGTTTTTT. Translating it yields CASRHSGTGMEKLFF.

This clone was seen only a few times. The chain employs TRBV27 and TRBJ2-3; TRBD1 or TRBD2 may be the D gene (6 bases each). V lost 5 bases and J lost 1, with 16 bases in between. Germline-derived CDR1 and CDR2 are MNHEY and SMNVEV (reference sequence). CDR3 length: 16 amino acids. The CDR3 coding sequence is TGTGCCAGCAGTCTCTGGGGGGCGCGTGGCACAGATACGCAGTATTTT. Protein product: CASSLWGARGTDTQYF.

The chain recombines TRBV9 with TRBJ1-1, with 8 positions matching TRBD1. With 4 bases clipped from V and 3 bases from J, the junction kept 5 bases outside the gene matches. CDR3 length equals 14 residues. Germline V lookup: CDR1 SGDLS, CDR2 YYNGEE. This chain's CDR3 is CASSPRQGYTEAFF. The CDR3 DNA is TGTGCCAGCAGCCCCCGACAGGGGTACACTGAAGCTTTCTTT.

There are a few counts of this clone. The CDR3 reads CASSVTGGDTQFF. CDR3 bases: TGTGCCAGTAGTGTAACAGGAGGGGACACGCAGTTCTTC. V usage is TRBV19 and J usage is TRBJ2-1; D is perhaps TRBD1 or TRBD2 (6 bases each). The length of the CDR3 is 13 residues. Trimming took off 5 bases at V and 12 bases at J, with 17 bases between the two ends. Germline assignment: CDR1 LNHDA and CDR2 SQIVND (reference sequence).

The V gene is TRBV5-1, the J gene TRBJ2-7; possibly TRBD1 or TRBD2 for D (5 bases each). Germline lookup yields CDR1 SGHRS and CDR2 YFSETQ. The CDR3 consists of 15 residues. The ends were cut back, 5 bases at V and 3 bases at J, with 18 bases in the middle. For the CDR3, the DNA is TGCGCCAGCAGGAGGGTAACAGGTGACTTCTACGAGCAGTACTTC. Its translation is CASRRVTGDFYEQYF.

This clone was observed a few times. The V call is TRBV29-1, the J call TRBJ2-7; 9 nucleotides match TRBD2. Germline CDR1 is SQVTM and CDR2 is ANQGSEA. Trimming cost V 4 bases and J 4 bases; bases outside gene matches: 5. This CDR3 contains 13 residues. In nucleotides, the CDR3 is TGCAGCGTTGGGCTAGCGGGGCGTTACGAGCAGTACTTC. It encodes CSVGLAGRYEQYF.

This clone occurred a few times. This chain joins TRBV4-3 and TRBJ2-2, with 9 bases lining up with TRBD2. The length of the CDR3 is 18 residues. Germline V gives CDR1 LGHNA, CDR2 YSLEER. J gave up 5 bases and V 0 bases, and 10 bases lay outside the gene matches. The CDR3 sequence: CASSQEWAGGPETGELFF. Here the CDR3 DNA reads TGCGCCAGCAGCCAAGAGTGGGCGGGAGGGCCCGAGACCGGGGAGCTGTTTTTT.

About this clone itself: In the same sample, other DNA sequences code for this CDR3. J is TRBJ2-1 and V is TRBV5-4; D may correspond to TRBD1 or TRBD2 (5 bases each). CDR1 is SGHNT, CDR2 YYREEE, per germline (reference sequence). This CDR3 comprises 15 residues. V gave up 2 bases and J gave up 0 bases, with 9 bases separating them. The CDR3 is CASSFGGSSYNEQFF. The CDR3 nucleotides read TGTGCCAGCAGCTTTGGGGGAAGCTCCTACAATGAGCAGTTCTTC.

This clone has only a few counts. The chain carries TRBV7-2 and TRBJ2-3; 11 positions match TRBD2. Trimming at V came to 0 bases and at J to 7 bases, leaving 9 bases not matched to a gene. This CDR3 is 17 amino acids long. Germline CDR1 SGHTA, CDR2 FQGNSA. In DNA form, the CDR3 reads TGTGCCAGCAGCTTAGCCCCCACGCTAGCGGGAGGTCATACGCAGTATTTT. Its protein is CASSLAPTLAGGHTQYF.

The chain joins TRBV28 to TRBJ1-1; TRBD1 aligns across 8 bases. Germline CDR1 reads MDHEN; CDR2 reads SYDVKM. This CDR3 spans 14 amino acids. The V segment lost 5 bases and the J segment 7 bases; nucleotides outside the gene matches: 9. CDR3 sequence (DNA): TGTGCCAGCAGTGAAGGACAGGGTTTTCATGAAGCTTTCTTT. Translated: CASSEGQGFHEAFF.

The V and J genes are TRBV7-3 and TRBJ2-3; no definite D call. This CDR3 contains 16 residues. Germline CDR1 and CDR2: SGHTA and FQGTGA. Trimming removed 6 bases from V and 0 bases from J, with 16 bases in between. The CDR3 loop is CASSYTTDTSTDTQYF. The CDR3 DNA reads TGTGCCAGCAGTTACACGACTGATACTAGCACAGATACGCAGTATTTT.

This clone was seen more than once but under ten times. The chain joins TRBV9 to TRBJ2-2; 10 bases align to TRBD2. Per the germline V gene, CDR1 is SGDLS and CDR2 is YYNGEE. The CDR3 covers 14 residues. With V trimmed by 5 bases and J by 5 bases, 3 bases remained unmatched. CDR3: CASRAGGGTGELFF. CDR3 nucleotide sequence: TGTGCCAGCAGAGCGGGAGGGGGTACCGGGGAGCTGTTTTTT.

In this sample, this clone turned up a few times. CDR3 residues: CASSSGTGYNYGYTF. In DNA, the CDR3 is TGTGCCAGCAGTTCCGGGACAGGCTATAACTATGGCTACACCTTC. The chain links TRBV28 to TRBJ1-2, with 8 bases fitting TRBD1. The trim removed 4 bases at V and 1 base at J, leaving 5 bases unmatched. Per germline, CDR1 MDHEN and CDR2 SYDVKM. This CDR3 region has 15 residues.

As regards this clone: Other DNA sequences in the sample encode the same CDR3. The rearrangement uses TRBV5-1 and TRBJ2-1; D gene unclear. Germline V CDR1 and CDR2: SGHRS, YFSETQ. The CDR3 is 15 amino acids. Trimming pared 0 bases from V and 3 bases from J, leaving 10 bases between. CDR3 sequence: CASSLVRNSYNEQFF. The CDR3 nucleotides are TGCGCCAGCAGCTTGGTCCGCAACAGCTACAATGAGCAGTTCTTC.

This clone was found a few times. The chain employs TRBV19 and TRBJ2-7; D not certain. Germline V gene sequence: CDR1 LNHDA, CDR2 SQIVND (reference sequence). Trimming pared 6 bases from V and 0 bases from J, leaving 15 bases between. The CDR3 is 15 residues long. The CDR3 DNA is TGTGCCAGTAGGCGTACACTTACCAGCTCCTACGAGCAGTACTTC. Amino acids: CASRRTLTSSYEQYF.

The chain carries TRBV11-1 and TRBJ2-5; no definite D call. Germline values: CDR1 SGHAT, CDR2 FQDESV (reference sequence). The ends were cut back, 1 base at V and 3 bases at J, with 3 bases in the middle. The CDR3 runs to 12 residues. The CDR3 nucleotides are TGTGCCAGCAGCTTAGGTGAAGAGACCCAGTACTTC. Translating gives CASSLGEETQYF.

The chain carries TRBV7-2 and TRBJ2-5; a possible D gene is TRBD2 (5 bases). Trimming stripped 5 bases from V and 4 bases from J, with 11 bases between. The CDR3 length is 13 residues. Germline CDR1 reads SGHTA; CDR2 reads FQGNSA. In DNA, the CDR3 is TGTGCCAGCAGCCCGGACTGGGGAGAGACCCAGTACTTC. Its translation: CASSPDWGETQYF.

This chain links TRBV4-3 with TRBJ2-1; 7 nucleotides agree with TRBD2. The CDR3 loop spans 16 amino acids. J was trimmed by 5 bases and V by 0 bases; bases with no gene match: 7. CDR1 and CDR2 (germline): LGHNA, YSLEER. CDR3 DNA sequence: TGCGCCAGCAGCCAAGATGGAGGGAGGGCCCACAATGAGCAGTTCTTC. It codes for CASSQDGGRAHNEQFF.

This clone was seen a handful of times. The rearrangement uses TRBV15 and TRBJ1-1; tentatively, D is TRBD1 (6 bases). CDR1 LNHNV and CDR2 YYDKDF come from the germline V gene (reference sequence). The CDR3 is 14 amino acids. The V end lost 0 bases, the J end lost 7 bases, and 12 bases lay between the germline ends. The CDR3, as DNA: TGTGCCACCAGCAGAGATGGCCGCAGGGGTGAAGCTTTCTTT. Its protein is CATSRDGRRGEAFF.

This clone was found a few times. V gene TRBV28 combines with J gene TRBJ2-7; D uncertain. V was pared by 4 bases and J by 6 bases, with 13 bases between. The CDR3 is 13 amino acids. Germline V gives CDR1 MDHEN, CDR2 SYDVKM. The CDR3 nucleotides read TGTGCCAGCAGTTCCACGGTAGGAAGCGAGCAGTACTTC. Translated: CASSSTVGSEQYF.

This clone was seen a handful of times. The V and J genes are TRBV9 and TRBJ2-2; D might be TRBD2 (5 bases). V was clipped by 0 bases and J by 3 bases, with 12 bases between them. The CDR3 totals 16 residues. Per germline, CDR1 SGDLS and CDR2 YYNGEE. The CDR3 coding sequence is TGTGCCAGCAGCGTAGCTAGTCAGCGGCACACCGGGGAGCTGTTTTTT. Its translation is CASSVASQRHTGELFF.

This clone was counted between two and nine times. The chain uses TRBV4-2 and TRBJ2-3; 7 positions match TRBD2. Germline V gives CDR1 LGHNA, CDR2 YNFKEQ. The V segment lost 1 base and the J segment 4 bases; nucleotides outside the gene matches: 8. The CDR3 runs 16 residues. This CDR3 is CASSQGQLGGADTQYF. The CDR3 region has the DNA TGTGCCAGCAGCCAAGGCCAGCTGGGGGGGGCAGATACGCAGTATTTT.